This T cell receptor (beta chain) was retrieved from a study of T-cell reconstitution after alpha-beta-depleted transplantation in children. It was with unique molecular identifiers that the TCRbeta library was prepared. MiXCR, run by TCRdb on the PCR reads, gives a single entry per CDR3 protein. This repertoire shows more than 550,000 distinct CDR3 sequences, over 9.5% found once; its top ten account for about 4.3%. J lost 6 bases, V lost 7 bases, and 3 bases had no gene match. Germline CDR1 SNHLY, CDR2 FYNNEI. The CDR3 sequence is 13 residues long. This clonotype was counted a few times. The receptor comes from a human donor who donated a stem cell graft to a child with acute myeloid leukemia. The chain couples TRBV2 to TRBJ2-1; 10 nucleotides line up with TRBD2. The specimen comprised PBMCs from the stem cell graft donor, sampled from the stem cell graft. The CDR3 protein is CASKTSGTNEQFF. The CDR3 DNA reads as TGTGCCAGCAAAACTAGCGGGACCAATGAGCAGTTCTTC.